This TCR beta chain was obtained from a study of patients and donors after allogeneic stem cell transplantation. This clonotype was detected only a few times. The CDR3 totals 16 residues. CDR1 is SGHRS, CDR2 YFSETQ, per germline. The V and J ends lost 4 bases and 4 bases, in that order; junction bases with no gene match: 7. TCRdb redid the calling of the RT-PCR reads with MiXCR, one entry per CDR3 protein. The sample has roughly 940,000 distinct CDR3 sequences; approximately 19% are singletons. This clonotype originated in a human donor who was either an allogeneic HSCT recipient or a stem cell or donor lymphocyte infusion donor (not recorded which). It is not recorded whose cells these are; they may come from a transplant donor. Input material: blood, either unsorted or a sorted T cell fraction (not recorded which). The V gene is TRBV5-1, the J gene TRBJ2-3; 12 bases agree with TRBD2. The CDR3 region is CASSTGLAGFPDTQYF. The CDR3 DNA reads as TGCGCCAGCAGCACAGGACTAGCGGGGTTCCCAGATACGCAGTATTTT. The variable domain in full, completed from reference TRBV5-1 and TRBJ2-3, reads KAGVTQTPRYLIKTRGQQVTLSCSPISGHRSVSWYQQTPGQGLQFLFEYFSETQRNKGNFPGRFSGRQFSNSRSEMNVSTLELGDSALYLCASSTGLAGFPDTQYFGPGTRLTVL.